This T cell receptor (beta chain) was sequenced in a study of identical twins. Germline CDR1 and CDR2: DFQATT and SNEGSKA (reference sequence). The CDR3 extends over 14 amino acids. V was cut by 5 bases and J by 5 bases, with 18 bases left in between. TCRdb used MiXCR to reprocess the 5' RACE reads, holding one entry per CDR3 protein. The top ten clones hold more than 0.4% of a sample with approximately 500,000 distinct CDR3 sequences, approximately 14% of them seen once. These same records also appear under a second study, on yellow fever vaccine responses in identical twins.

The V and J genes are TRBV20-1 and TRBJ2-5, with D possibly matching TRBD2 (6 bases). The sequence derives from a woman aged 18-30 years in good health. The material sequenced was CD4+ T cells sorted from blood. The CDR3 coding sequence is TGCAGTGCTCGCGTGGAGGGTTGGTCGGAGACCCAGTACTTC. Protein sequence: CSARVEGWSETQYF.